A single sample gave rise to the 21 T cell receptor beta chains below, sequenced in a study of T cells in Graves' hyperthyroidism and ophthalmopathy. The CDR3 regions of TCR beta were amplified from RNA transcripts. The HTBI primer set drove a first-round RT-PCR of the TCR CDR3. TCRdb re-called the multiplex PCR reads with MiXCR, one entry per CDR3 protein. The sample holds about 300,000 distinct CDR3 sequences, roughly 19% seen once. Sequencing was carried out using blood. Receptors originate from a man between 45 and 60 years old with Graves' ophthalmopathy.

The chain uses TRBV4-1 and TRBJ1-2, with a weak D call TRBD1 (6 bases). In germline, CDR1 is MGHRA, CDR2 YSYEKL. This CDR3 contains 15 residues. Trimming shortened V by 1 base and J by 5 bases, and 14 bases separated the two germline ends. CDR3 loop: CASSQAGGLGYGYTF. In nucleotides, the CDR3 is TGCGCCAGCAGCCAAGCCGGGGGGCTGGGGTATGGCTACACCTTC.

This clonotype showed up many times. The gene calls are TRBV30 and TRBJ1-5; D remains unclear. CDR1 and CDR2 (germline): GTSNPN, SVGIG (reference sequence). The V and J ends lost 2 bases and 1 base respectively, with 3 bases between them. The CDR3 runs to 12 residues. The CDR3 bases are TGTGCCTGGAGTAGGAGCAATCAGCCCCAGCATTTT. Protein sequence: CAWSRSNQPQHF.

The gene calls are TRBV6-1 and TRBJ2-5; no reliable D call. There are 13 residues in the CDR3. Per germline, CDR1 MNHNS and CDR2 SASEGT. V was shortened by 5 bases and J by 5 bases, with 12 bases between the two germline ends. CDR3 in amino acids: CASSSGTPETQYF. The CDR3 coding sequence is TGTGCCAGCAGTTCTGGCACTCCGGAGACCCAGTACTTC.

This clonotype was seen more than once but under ten times. The V and J genes are TRBV19 and TRBJ2-1, with D possibly called TRBD1 or TRBD2 (6 bases each). With 4 bases removed from V and 4 bases from J, the gap between germline ends came to 20 bases. The germline gives CDR1 LNHDA, CDR2 SQIVND (reference sequence). This CDR3 contains 17 residues. The CDR3 DNA follows: TGTGCCAGTAGTACCGCCCCAGGGGAGGCTTATTACAATGAGCAGTTCTTC. This sequence encodes CASSTAPGEAYYNEQFF.

The genes are TRBV7-9 and TRBJ2-3; 7 bases fit TRBD2. Germline trimming cut 3 bases from V and 11 bases from J; bases unmatched to any gene: 14. The CDR3 has 15 amino acids. CDR1 is SEHNR and CDR2 is FQNEAQ in the germline V gene (reference sequence). CDR3 loop: CASSFPFSSGPKQYF. CDR3 nucleotides: TGTGCCAGCAGCTTCCCTTTTTCTAGCGGCCCAAAGCAGTATTTT.

There are many counts of this clonotype. The CDR3 nucleotides read TGCGCCAGCAGCTTGGGTTCCAGGGGACAAGAGACCCAGTACTTC. Its translation: CASSLGSRGQETQYF. The chain combines TRBV5-1 with TRBJ2-5; the D gene is possibly TRBD1 (6 bases). Trimming shortened V by 0 bases and J by 2 bases, and 11 bases separated the two germline ends. This CDR3 has 15 residues. Germline loops: CDR1 SGHRS, CDR2 YFSETQ. Full variable domain (outside the CDR3, taken from reference TRBV5-1 and TRBJ2-5): KAGVTQTPRYLIKTRGQQVTLSCSPISGHRSVSWYQQTPGQGLQFLFEYFSETQRNKGNFPGRFSGRQFSNSRSEMNVSTLELGDSALYLCASSLGSRGQETQYFGPGTRLLVL.

J is TRBJ2-5 and V is TRBV5-1, with 9 bases identical to TRBD1. This CDR3 contains 15 residues. With 4 bases clipped from V and 3 bases from J, the junction kept 7 bases outside the gene matches. CDR1 and CDR2 from the germline V gene are SGHRS and YFSETQ. The CDR3 protein is CASSRGQGPEETQYF. The CDR3 bases are TGCGCCAGCAGCCGAGGACAGGGGCCCGAAGAGACCCAGTACTTC.

The table lists this clonotype with a few counts. This chain uses TRBV6-2 or TRBV6-3 with TRBJ1-5, with 9 bases lining up with TRBD1. The CDR3 runs to 17 residues. The V gene's germline CDR1 is MNHEY and CDR2 SVGEGT. Germline trimming cut 2 bases from V and 3 bases from J; bases unmatched to any gene: 8. The CDR3 region is CASSYRAGTGNNQPQHF. In DNA, the CDR3 is TGTGCCAGCAGTTACCGAGCCGGGACAGGGAACAATCAGCCCCAGCATTTT.

V and J are TRBV28 and TRBJ1-2; 11 bases line up with TRBD1. The V segment lost 7 bases and the J segment 8 bases; nucleotides outside the gene matches: 12. Germline CDR1 reads MDHEN; CDR2 reads SYDVKM. The CDR3 covers 15 residues. The DNA of the CDR3 is TGTGCCAGCACCGCCTCCCGGACAGGGGGCGGCGGCTACACCTTC. Its translation is CASTASRTGGGGYTF.

This chain links TRBV27 with TRBJ2-7, with D uncertain. This CDR3 spans 14 amino acids. Germline loops: CDR1 MNHEY, CDR2 SMNVEV (reference sequence). The V and J ends lost 6 bases and 0 bases respectively, with 12 bases between them. This CDR3 is CASRVKAFSYEQYF. The CDR3 coding sequence is TGTGCCAGCAGAGTTAAAGCGTTCTCCTACGAGCAGTACTTC.

This clonotype has ten or more counts. The V gene is TRBV5-1, the J gene TRBJ2-1, with a weak D call TRBD1 (5 bases). V lost 4 bases to trimming and J lost 8 bases, with 19 bases between them. Germline-derived CDR1 and CDR2 are SGHRS and YFSETQ. The CDR3 runs 15 residues. CDR3 nucleotide sequence: TGCGCCAGCAGCCTAAACCTGGCAGGGCTTGATGAGCAGTTCTTC. As protein: CASSLNLAGLDEQFF.

This clonotype showed up just a few times. The V and J genes are TRBV30 and TRBJ2-1, with D tentatively TRBD1 (5 bases). Looked up from germline, CDR1 is GTSNPN and CDR2 is SVGIG (reference sequence). The CDR3 runs to 16 residues. V lost 8 bases and J 5 bases, leaving 25 bases between the germline ends. In DNA form, the CDR3 reads TGTGCCAGTAGTACCCCCCTTCAGGGCCGGAACAATGAGCAGTTCTTC. This encodes CASSTPLQGRNNEQFF.

This clonotype occurred many times. V usage is TRBV27 and J usage is TRBJ2-5, with TRBD2 matching over 9 bases. CDR1 MNHEY and CDR2 SMNVEV come from the germline V gene (reference sequence). The V and J ends lost 3 bases and 2 bases, in that order; junction bases with no gene match: 7. There are 16 residues in the CDR3. The CDR3 reads CASSFLSGRWQETQYF. CDR3 DNA sequence: TGTGCCAGCAGTTTTCTCAGCGGGAGGTGGCAAGAGACCCAGTACTTC.

This clonotype was found many times. The chain joins TRBV18 to TRBJ2-3, with D perhaps assigned TRBD1 or TRBD2 (5 bases each). Germline CDR1 and CDR2: KGHSH and LQKENI. The CDR3 consists of 15 residues. The V end lost 3 bases, the J end lost 5 bases, and 15 bases lay between the germline ends. The CDR3 region has the DNA TGTGCCAGCTCACCTTTCTCCCAGAGGGGAGATACGCAGTATTTT. Encoded protein: CASSPFSQRGDTQYF.

This clonotype was seen a few times. The gene calls are TRBV6-1 and TRBJ2-7; 16 bases agree with TRBD2. Germline-derived CDR1 and CDR2 are MNHNS and SASEGT. V shed 5 bases and J 9 bases; nucleotides not matched to a gene: 7. The CDR3 sequence is 15 residues long. Here the CDR3 DNA reads TGTGCCAGCAGTACCGCCGGGACTAGCGGGAGGGGGCAGTACTTC. It codes for CASSTAGTSGRGQYF.

V gene TRBV29-1 combines with J gene TRBJ1-1; perhaps TRBD1 as D (5 bases). The CDR3 sequence is 15 residues long. V lost 6 bases to trimming and J lost 0 bases, with 17 bases between them. The germline V gene encodes CDR1 SQVTM and CDR2 ANQGSEA. The CDR3 DNA reads TGCAGCGTCGCGGTAGGGTCAGGGCTGAACACTGAAGCTTTCTTT. It is translated as CSVAVGSGLNTEAFF.

V and J are TRBV6-1 and TRBJ2-2; no definite D call. Trimming took off 1 base at V and 5 bases at J, with 20 bases between the two ends. This CDR3 contains 18 residues. The germline gives CDR1 MNHNS, CDR2 SASEGT. The CDR3 region is CASSEVSRWTGDTGELFF. Here the CDR3 DNA reads TGTGCCAGCAGTGAAGTATCCAGGTGGACGGGCGATACCGGGGAGCTGTTTTTT.

This clonotype appeared many times. This chain connects TRBV11-2 to TRBJ2-2; 10 nucleotides agree with TRBD2. Germline values: CDR1 SGHAT, CDR2 FQNNGV. The CDR3 spans 18 residues. The V segment lost 2 bases and the J segment 5 bases; nucleotides outside the gene matches: 11. CDR3 protein: CASSLRSSGSVATGELFF. The DNA of the CDR3 is TGTGCCAGCAGCTTACGGTCTAGCGGGAGCGTAGCGACCGGGGAGCTGTTTTTT.

J is TRBJ1-2 and V is TRBV10-3; tentatively, D is TRBD1 (6 bases). The CDR3 is 14 residues long. V dropped 2 bases and J dropped 6 bases, with 13 bases sitting between them. Germline assignment: CDR1 ENHRY and CDR2 SYGVKD. This CDR3 is CAISEARGLDGYTF. CDR3 in DNA: TGTGCCATCAGTGAGGCCAGGGGATTGGATGGCTACACCTTC.

This clonotype has a handful of counts. The V gene is TRBV7-9, the J gene TRBJ2-5; 10 bases line up with TRBD2. The trim removed 2 bases at V and 9 bases at J, leaving 6 bases unmatched. CDR1 is SEHNR, CDR2 FQNEAQ, per germline (reference sequence). CDR3 length: 14 residues. DNA of the CDR3: TGTGCCAGCAGCTTAACTAGCGGGACATTCGCCCAGTACTTC. Translating gives CASSLTSGTFAQYF.

This clonotype was counted a few times. The rearrangement links TRBV11-1 to TRBJ2-5; TRBD1 matches at 7 bases. CDR1 is SGHAT, CDR2 FQDESV, per germline (reference sequence). The CDR3 totals 16 residues. J lost 3 bases, V lost 5 bases, and 12 bases had no gene match. CDR3 protein: CASSTRTGRSEETQYF. The CDR3 DNA sequence: TGTGCCAGCAGCACCCGGACAGGAAGATCCGAAGAGACCCAGTACTTC.